Shown below are 24 T cell receptor beta chains from a single sample sequenced in a study of OX40 agonist ivuxolimab in advanced cancers. Assay: immunoSEQ multiplex PCR; the TCRdb copy retains only in-frame clones and omits some. Of some 48,000 clones listed, approximately 91% are singletons. The source material was CD4+ or CD8+ T cells sorted from blood, sampled in a trial of the OX40 agonist ivuxolimab. The source of these receptors is an adult with an advanced solid tumor such as melanoma, head and neck, liver or kidney cancer.

A word on this clone: The junction does not match germline at one end; this may be a read error. V and J are TRBV5-1 and TRBJ1-1; D gene ambiguous. Germline V gene data show CDR1 as SGHRS and CDR2 as YFSETQ. The CDR3 is 13 residues long. CDR3 sequence: CASNLEVNTEAFF. The CDR3 DNA sequence: TGCGCCAGCAACTTGGAGGTGAACACTGAAGCTTTCTTT. The full variable domain, with the rest looked up from reference TRBV5-1 and TRBJ1-1, is KAGVTQTPRYLIKTRGQQVTLSCSPISGHRSVSWYQQTPGQGLQFLFEYFSETQRNKGNFPGRFSGRQFSNSRSEMNVSTLELGDSALYLCASNLEVNTEAFFGQGTRLTVV.

The V gene is TRBV28, the J gene TRBJ1-2; D may be TRBD1 (5 bases). CDR1 and CDR2 (germline): MDHEN, SYDVKM. Trimming took 6 bases from V and 4 from J, leaving 12 bases between them. CDR3 length: 13 residues. CDR3 sequence: CASSRGAGYGYTF. The CDR3 coding sequence is TGTGCCAGCAGCCGAGGGGCAGGCTATGGCTACACCTTC.

The rearrangement uses TRBV19 and TRBJ2-6; 10 bases are a match to TRBD1. CDR3 size: 21 residues. CDR1 and CDR2 (germline): LNHDA, SQIVND (reference sequence). Trimming cost V 6 bases and J 2 bases; bases outside gene matches: 19. The CDR3 region has the DNA TGTGCCAGTAGCTCCTCACGCCGGGACAGGGGTGAATTTGCTGGGGCCAACGTCCTGACTTTC. It codes for CASSSSRRDRGEFAGANVLTF. Supplemented by reference TRBV19 and TRBJ2-6, the full variable domain reads DGGITQSPKYLFRKEGQNVTLSCEQNLNHDAMYWYRQDPGQGLRLIYYSQIVNDFQKGDIAEGYSVSREKKESFPLTVTSAQKNPTAFYLCASSSSRRDRGEFAGANVLTFGAGSRLTVL.

CDR3 residues: CASSSGTSYRNQPQHF. DNA of the CDR3: TGTGCCAGCAGTTCCGGGACCTCTTATCGCAATCAGCCCCAGCATTTT. This sequence joins TRBV28 and TRBJ1-5, with D possibly being TRBD1 (5 bases). CDR3 length equals 16 residues. Trimming removed 4 bases at V and 2 bases at J, with 15 bases between. CDR1 is MDHEN and CDR2 is SYDVKM in the germline V gene.

The chain combines TRBV5-6 with TRBJ2-1; tentative D call: TRBD2 (5 bases). The V gene's germline CDR1 is SGHDT and CDR2 YYEEEE. CDR3 length equals 15 residues. Deletions cut 4 bases from V and 5 bases from J, with 16 bases between. In nucleotides, the CDR3 is TGTGCCAGCAGCAATCGGGGTCAGGTTAACAATGAGCAGTTCTTC. Its translation is CASSNRGQVNNEQFF.

The chain uses TRBV7-9 and TRBJ2-1; the D is unclear. Per the germline V gene, CDR1 is SEHNR and CDR2 is FQNEAQ (reference sequence). The V and J ends lost 5 bases and 7 bases respectively, with 9 bases between them. The length of the CDR3 is 12 residues. The CDR3 region has the DNA TGTGCCAGCAGCCTTGGTGAAAATGAGCAGTTCTTC. It encodes CASSLGENEQFF.

The genes are TRBV10-3 and TRBJ1-3; D gene uncertain. Germline CDR1 reads ENHRY; CDR2 reads SYGVKD. V lost 4 bases and J lost 0, with 10 bases in between. The CDR3 consists of 15 residues. The CDR3 reads CAISGGGDSGNTIYF. The CDR3 DNA sequence: TGTGCCATCAGTGGGGGTGGGGACTCTGGAAACACCATATATTTT.

This chain joins TRBV18 and TRBJ2-7; 7 bases fit TRBD1. After removal of 8 bases from V and 2 bases from J, the junction contained 9 bases not matched to a gene. Germline V gene lookup returns CDR1 KGHSH and CDR2 LQKENI. CDR3 length: 14 residues. As DNA, the CDR3 is TGTGCCAGCACAAGACAGGGTGGGGCCTACGAGCAGTACGTC. Protein: CASTRQGGAYEQYV.

The chain has TRBV5-1 and TRBJ2-6; TRBD1 is a possible D gene (6 bases). Trimming took off 3 bases at V and 2 bases at J, with 9 bases between the two ends. The V gene's germline CDR1 is SGHRS and CDR2 YFSETQ. The CDR3 is made up of 15 amino acids. CDR3 nucleotides: TGCGCCAGCAGCTCCAACAGGGCTGGGGCCAACGTCCTGACTTTC. Amino acids: CASSSNRAGANVLTF.

This chain connects TRBV5-4 to TRBJ2-7, with 7 bases identical to TRBD1. The length of the CDR3 is 14 residues. Germline V gene sequence: CDR1 SGHNT, CDR2 YYREEE (reference sequence). Trimming removed 4 bases from V and 2 bases from J; junction bases left unmatched: 6. The CDR3 DNA sequence: TGTGCCAGCAGCGTCGGACAGGTTACCTACGAGCAGTACTTC. Encoded protein: CASSVGQVTYEQYF.

This sequence joins TRBV28 and TRBJ2-2; 14 positions match TRBD2. V shed 6 bases, J shed 5 bases, and the junction held 8 bases outside the gene matches. Germline-derived CDR1 and CDR2 are MDHEN and SYDVKM. This CDR3 is 17 amino acids long. The CDR3 coding sequence is TGTGCCAGCAGAGACCTCGGGACTAGCGGGGGAACCGGGGAGCTGTTTTTT. Translated: CASRDLGTSGGTGELFF.

The chain employs TRBV19 and TRBJ1-3; D is possibly TRBD1 (5 bases). The V gene's germline CDR1 is LNHDA and CDR2 SQIVND (reference sequence). Trimming pared 5 bases from V and 3 bases from J, leaving 8 bases between. The CDR3 is made up of 13 amino acids. CDR3 bases: TGTGCCAGTAGTGGGGACGGTGGAAACACCATATATTTT. This encodes CASSGDGGNTIYF.

The chain links TRBV4-1 to TRBJ2-1; D tentatively fits TRBD1 or TRBD2 (5 bases each). The length of the CDR3 is 17 residues. V dropped 2 bases and J dropped 0 bases, with 14 bases sitting between them. Germline V gene sequence: CDR1 MGHRA, CDR2 YSYEKL. Here the CDR3 DNA reads TGCGCCAGCAGCCAATGGGGCGAGGGTAGCTCCTACAATGAGCAGTTCTTC. Amino acids: CASSQWGEGSSYNEQFF.

The chain uses TRBV7-9 and TRBJ1-1; D ambiguous. The CDR3 is made up of 15 amino acids. Looked up from germline, CDR1 is SEHNR and CDR2 is FQNEAQ (reference sequence). Deletions cut 5 bases from V and 0 bases from J, with 13 bases between. CDR3 in DNA: TGTGCCAGCAGCCGCCCCGATGGGCTGAACACTGAAGCTTTCTTT. It codes for CASSRPDGLNTEAFF.

The chain couples TRBV7-8 to TRBJ2-1; 7 bases line up with TRBD2. J gave up 4 bases and V 5 bases, and 8 bases lay outside the gene matches. This CDR3 has 15 residues. Germline CDR1 SGHVS, CDR2 FQNEAQ. The chain's CDR3 is CASSPSAGNYNEQFF. The CDR3 region has the DNA TGTGCCAGCAGCCCCTCAGCGGGGAATTACAATGAGCAGTTCTTC.

This chain joins TRBV7-3 and TRBJ2-7; D is undetermined. The V end lost 5 bases, the J end lost 5 bases, and 16 bases lay between the germline ends. The CDR3 has 14 residues. Looked up from germline, CDR1 is SGHTA and CDR2 is FQGTGA. The CDR3 coding sequence is TGTGCCAGCAGCCCCTCTTTAGGTTCCGACGAGCAGTACTTC. It encodes CASSPSLGSDEQYF.

The rearrangement joins TRBV9 to TRBJ2-1; D possibly corresponds to TRBD1 (6 bases). This CDR3 spans 15 amino acids. V was shortened by 1 base and J by 5 bases, with 13 bases between the two germline ends. The germline V gene has CDR1 SGDLS and CDR2 YYNGEE. The DNA of the CDR3 is TGTGCCAGCAGCGTACAGGGGAGTTCGAACAATGAGCAGTTCTTC. Residues: CASSVQGSSNNEQFF.

The V and J genes are TRBV5-1 and TRBJ2-7, with D possibly being TRBD1 (6 bases). Germline V gene sequence: CDR1 SGHRS, CDR2 YFSETQ. This CDR3 contains 16 residues. Deletions cut 4 bases from V and 3 bases from J, with 20 bases between. CDR3 nucleotides: TGCGCCAGCAGCGGACACAGGGACGGGAATGACTACGAGCAGTACTTC. This encodes CASSGHRDGNDYEQYF. Using reference TRBV5-1 and TRBJ2-7 for the parts outside the CDR3, the full variable domain is KAGVTQTPRYLIKTRGQQVTLSCSPISGHRSVSWYQQTPGQGLQFLFEYFSETQRNKGNFPGRFSGRQFSNSRSEMNVSTLELGDSALYLCASSGHRDGNDYEQYFGPGTRLTVT.

This rearrangement joins TRBV4-1 to TRBJ2-5; 10 nucleotides align to TRBD2. The tail of the sequence fits TRBJ2-7 better, so the J call may be wrong. The CDR3 has 15 residues. Germline values: CDR1 MGHRA, CDR2 YSYEKL. The DNA for the CDR3 is TGCGCCAGCAGCCCCGTGAGCGGGGGGGCCTACGAGCAGTACTTC. This gives the protein CASSPVSGGAYEQYF.

This chain connects TRBV10-1 to TRBJ2-3; the D is unclear. The CDR3 has 13 residues. Germline V lookup: CDR1 WNHNN, CDR2 SYGVQD (reference sequence). The V and J ends lost 2 bases and 0 bases respectively, with 3 bases between them. CDR3 residues: CASSEQSTDTQYF. CDR3 nucleotides: TGCGCCAGCAGTGAGCAGAGCACAGATACGCAGTATTTT.

The chain carries TRBV5-4 and TRBJ2-1; a weak D match, TRBD2 (6 bases). Trimming cost V 3 bases and J 7 bases, with 11 bases left between them. The V gene's germline CDR1 is SGHNT and CDR2 YYREEE (reference sequence). CDR3 size: 13 residues. Here the CDR3 reads CASSWASANEQFF. The CDR3 region has the DNA TGTGCCAGCAGCTGGGCTAGCGCGAATGAGCAGTTCTTC.

This clone was seen a single time. V is TRBV6-4 and J is TRBJ2-3; TRBD1 aligns across 7 bases. Germline loops: CDR1 MRHNA, CDR2 SNTAGT. The length of the CDR3 is 16 residues. V shed 0 bases, J shed 1 base, and the junction held 4 bases outside the gene matches. DNA of the CDR3: TGTGCCAGCAGTGACTCGAGGGGGCAGGGCACAGATACGCAGTATTTT. This encodes CASSDSRGQGTDTQYF.

This chain links TRBV5-6 with TRBJ2-5, with D perhaps given as TRBD1 or TRBD2 (5 bases each). V was pared by 4 bases and J by 1 base, with 17 bases between. CDR1 is SGHDT, CDR2 YYEEEE, per germline. The CDR3 runs to 16 residues. The CDR3 nucleotides are TGTGCCAGCAGCCAACGGGACGTTCGTGCCCAAGAGACCCAGTACTTC. It translates to CASSQRDVRAQETQYF.

This clone was seen just once. This chain uses TRBV5-4 with TRBJ2-1; possibly TRBD1 for D (6 bases). The CDR3 loop spans 15 amino acids. The germline V gene encodes CDR1 SGHNT and CDR2 YYREEE (reference sequence). V was cut by 0 bases and J by 4 bases, with 11 bases left in between. CDR3 sequence reads: CASSLVGAMYNEQFF. The CDR3 DNA follows: TGTGCCAGCAGCTTGGTGGGGGCGATGTACAATGAGCAGTTCTTC.